The 13 T cell receptor beta chains given below trace back to one sample, sequenced in a study of T cell responses to AZD1222 COVID-19 vaccine. Profiling relied on immunoSEQ multiplex PCR, and the TCRdb table lists in-frame clones only, not all of them. The data show about 90,000 clones, with approximately 88% seen just once and roughly 12% held by the top ten. Here the sequenced sample was peripheral blood, taken 28 days after the second AZD1222 dose. The origin of the receptors is an adult who received the AZD1222 COVID-19 vaccine.

The V and J genes are TRBV12-3 or TRBV12-4 and TRBJ2-7; D is unresolved. The CDR3 is made up of 13 amino acids. Trimming pared 5 bases from V and 0 bases from J, leaving 8 bases between. The CDR3 DNA reads TGTGCCAGCAGTCTAGTAGCCTCCTACGAGCAGTACTTC. Protein: CASSLVASYEQYF.

The V and J genes are TRBV4-1 and TRBJ1-5; perhaps TRBD1 as D (6 bases). The CDR3 has 17 amino acids. Germline V gene lookup returns CDR1 MGHRA and CDR2 YSYEKL. The V gene lost 2 bases and the J gene lost 4 bases, with 18 bases spanning the gap. In nucleotides, the CDR3 is TGCGCCAGCAGCCAATCCTGGTCGCGGGGGCTTAATCAGCCCCAGCATTTT. Encoded protein: CASSQSWSRGLNQPQHF.

A remark on this clone: The junction and the germline gene differ at one end; a read error may be behind it. The chain employs TRBV19 and TRBJ2-1; TRBD2 matches 11 bases. The CDR3 is made up of 20 amino acids. Germline values: CDR1 LNHDA, CDR2 SQIVND (reference sequence). The CDR3 region is CACSTPWTALSGRAGDEQFF. In DNA, the CDR3 is TGTGCCTGTAGCACCCCCTGGACAGCGCTTAGCGGGAGGGCTGGGGATGAGCAGTTCTTC. The full variable domain, its missing parts supplied by reference TRBV19 and TRBJ2-1, is DGGITQSPKYLFRKEGQNVTLSCEQNLNHDAMYWYRQDPGQGLRLIYYSQIVNDFQKGDIAEGYSVSREKKESFPLTVTSAQKNPTAFYLCACSTPWTALSGRAGDEQFFGPGTRLTVL.

The chain links TRBV6-5 to TRBJ1-5; D ambiguous. Germline CDR1 is MNHEY and CDR2 is SVGAGI. The CDR3 contains 16 residues. The V and J ends lost 2 bases and 2 bases respectively, with 13 bases between them. The chain's CDR3 is CASSYEVQRGNQPQHF. The CDR3 nucleotides are TGTGCCAGCAGTTACGAGGTCCAACGGGGCAATCAGCCCCAGCATTTT.

The J gene is TRBJ1-6, the V gene TRBV6-1, with D tentatively TRBD1 (5 bases). Trimming removed 0 bases from V and 9 bases from J, with 21 bases in between. This CDR3 is 18 amino acids long. Germline V gene lookup returns CDR1 MNHNS and CDR2 SASEGT. DNA of the CDR3: TGTGCCAGCAGTGAAGCTCGCGGAATGTGGCAGGGAAGTTCACCCCTCCACTTT. This gives the protein CASSEARGMWQGSSPLHF.

J is TRBJ1-1 and V is TRBV6-1, with 8 bases that match TRBD1. Germline CDR1 reads MNHNS; CDR2 reads SASEGT. CDR3 length: 15 residues. After removal of 3 bases from V and 7 bases from J, the junction contained 10 bases not matched to a gene. The CDR3, as DNA: TGTGCCAGCAGTGAGCTGGACAGGGATTGGAGTGAAGCTTTCTTT. Protein sequence: CASSELDRDWSEAFF.

The chain recombines TRBV6-1 with TRBJ2-7, with TRBD1 matching over 9 bases. This CDR3 region has 17 residues. Germline CDR1 MNHNS, CDR2 SASEGT. V lost 4 bases and J lost 7; bases outside the gene matches: 17. The chain's CDR3 is CASSARSGTGPPSEQYF. The CDR3 nucleotides read TGTGCCAGCAGTGCCCGAAGTGGGACAGGGCCCCCTTCAGAGCAGTACTTC.

This rearrangement joins TRBV9 to TRBJ1-1; 7 bases line up with TRBD1. V shed 0 bases, J shed 6 bases, and the junction held 8 bases outside the gene matches. The CDR3 is 15 amino acids. Germline assignment: CDR1 SGDLS and CDR2 YYNGEE. CDR3 residues: CASSVGPGGVSEAFF. The CDR3, as DNA: TGTGCCAGCAGCGTAGGCCCAGGGGGGGTCTCTGAAGCTTTCTTT.

In this sample, this clone is medium-sized. The chain carries TRBV7-8 and TRBJ2-7, with D tentatively TRBD1 (7 bases). Germline CDR1 is SGHVS and CDR2 is FQNEAQ. The V end was cut by 5 bases, the J end by 6 bases, with 17 bases between. This CDR3 contains 14 residues. CDR3 amino acids: CASSPAGTVGEQYF. The CDR3 region has the DNA TGTGCCAGCAGCCCCGCGGGGACAGTCGGCGAGCAGTACTTC.

V gene TRBV4-1 combines with J gene TRBJ2-1; D not resolved. Trimming removed 3 bases from V and 5 bases from J, with 8 bases in between. Germline V gene lookup returns CDR1 MGHRA and CDR2 YSYEKL. CDR3 length: 13 amino acids. This chain's CDR3 is CASSHVDDNEQFF. The CDR3 DNA reads TGCGCCAGCAGCCACGTCGACGACAATGAGCAGTTCTTC.

V is TRBV18 and J is TRBJ2-4; possibly TRBD2 for D (5 bases). Trimming left V 1 base short and J 8 bases short, with 6 bases between. The CDR3 covers 12 residues. Germline V gene data show CDR1 as KGHSH and CDR2 as LQKENI. CDR3 residues: CASSPLGDIQYF. The CDR3 DNA reads as TGTGCCAGCTCACCACTGGGAGACATTCAGTACTTC.

The CDR3 sequence: CASQTVGAGNTIYF. The CDR3 DNA is TGTGCCAGTCAAACGGTGGGAGCTGGAAACACCATATATTTT. This chain links TRBV19 with TRBJ1-3; D not certain. The CDR3 is made up of 14 amino acids. Trimming stripped 8 bases from V and 2 bases from J, with 13 bases between. From germline, CDR1 is LNHDA and CDR2 SQIVND (reference sequence).

This clone was counted at least ten times. The rearrangement joins TRBV4-1 to TRBJ2-2; 7 nucleotides align to TRBD1. This CDR3 region has 17 residues. The ends lost 0 bases at V and 2 bases at J; junction bases unmatched: 6. Per germline, CDR1 MGHRA and CDR2 YSYEKL. The CDR3 loop reads CASSQDQGDLNTGELFF. CDR3 DNA sequence: TGCGCCAGCAGCCAAGATCAGGGGGATTTAAACACCGGGGAGCTGTTTTTT.